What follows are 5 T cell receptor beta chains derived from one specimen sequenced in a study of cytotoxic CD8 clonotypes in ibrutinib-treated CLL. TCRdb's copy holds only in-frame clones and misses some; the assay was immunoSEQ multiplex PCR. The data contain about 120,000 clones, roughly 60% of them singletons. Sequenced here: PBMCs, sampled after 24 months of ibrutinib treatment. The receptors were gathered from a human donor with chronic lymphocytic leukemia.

CDR3 bases: TGTGCCAGCAGGGGAACCGGCAACTATAATTCACCCCTCCACTTT. It translates to CASRGTGNYNSPLHF. The chain is built from TRBV27 and TRBJ1-6, with unresolved D. Between the trimmed V and J ends, which lost 6 bases and 3 bases, there was a span of 12 bases. CDR1 is MNHEY, CDR2 SMNVEV, per germline (reference sequence). The CDR3 runs to 15 residues.

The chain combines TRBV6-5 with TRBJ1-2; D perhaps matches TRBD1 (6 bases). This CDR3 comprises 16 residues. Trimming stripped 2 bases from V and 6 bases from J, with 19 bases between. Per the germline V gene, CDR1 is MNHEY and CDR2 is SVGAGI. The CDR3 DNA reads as TGTGCCAGCAGTTACGCCAACAGGGCCCTAGGGGATGGCTACACCTTC. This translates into CASSYANRALGDGYTF.

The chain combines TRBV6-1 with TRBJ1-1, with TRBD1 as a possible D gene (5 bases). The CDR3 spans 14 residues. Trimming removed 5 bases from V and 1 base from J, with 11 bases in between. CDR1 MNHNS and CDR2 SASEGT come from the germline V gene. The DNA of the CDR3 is TGTGCCAGCAGTCCCCATCAGGGGAACACTGAAGCTTTCTTT. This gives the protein CASSPHQGNTEAFF.

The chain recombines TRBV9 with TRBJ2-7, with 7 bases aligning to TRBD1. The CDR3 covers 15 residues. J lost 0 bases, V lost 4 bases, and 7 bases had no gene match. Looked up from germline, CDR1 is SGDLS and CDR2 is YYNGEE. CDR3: CASSSTGTASYEQYF. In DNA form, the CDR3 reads TGTGCCAGCAGCTCAACCGGGACAGCCTCCTACGAGCAGTACTTC. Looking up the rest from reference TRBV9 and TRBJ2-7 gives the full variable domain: DSGVTQTPKHLITATGQRVTLRCSPRSGDLSVYWYQQSLDQGLQFLIQYYNGEERAKGNILERFSAQQFPDLHSELNLSSLELGDSALYFCASSSTGTASYEQYFGPGTRLTVT.

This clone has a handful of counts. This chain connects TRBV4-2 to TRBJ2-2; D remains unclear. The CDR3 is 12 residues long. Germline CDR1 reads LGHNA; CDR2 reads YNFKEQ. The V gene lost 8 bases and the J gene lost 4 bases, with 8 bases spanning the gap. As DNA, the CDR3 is TGTGCCAGCGCCCGTGGCACCGGGGAGCTGTTTTTT. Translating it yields CASARGTGELFF.